A single sample gave rise to the 2 T cell receptor beta chains below, sequenced in a study of T cell responses to AZD1222 COVID-19 vaccine. The method was immunoSEQ multiplex PCR; TCRdb's version includes in-frame clones alone and lacks a portion of them. The data show 120,000 to 150,000 clones, 80% to 95% seen once. Specimen: peripheral blood, collected on day 0 of MenACWY control vaccination. The receptors come from an adult in good health.

In this sample, this clone turned up once. The chain couples TRBV2 to TRBJ1-4; D possibly corresponds to TRBD1 (6 bases). The CDR3 has 12 amino acids. V was trimmed by 6 bases and J by 8 bases, leaving 10 bases between them. CDR1 is SNHLY and CDR2 is FYNNEI in the germline V gene. The CDR3 reads CASSKGGEKLFF. CDR3 coding DNA: TGTGCCAGCAGCAAAGGGGGGGAAAAACTGTTTTTT.

The J gene is TRBJ1-2, the V gene TRBV18, with D unclear. The germline gives CDR1 KGHSH, CDR2 LQKENI. The CDR3 is 13 residues long. With 3 bases removed from V and 3 bases from J, the gap between germline ends came to 8 bases. The CDR3 sequence: CASSPAADYGYTF. The CDR3 DNA reads as TGTGCCAGCTCACCGGCAGCAGACTATGGCTACACCTTC.